These T cell receptor beta chains were read from a single sample in a study of technical replicates of blood from a handful of donors. Generated by immunoSEQ multiplex PCR, the TCRdb table keeps only in-frame clones and is missing some. This sample has around 17,000 clones; 82% occur once, and the top ten carry roughly a tenth. The sample consisted of PBMCs. All receptors come from a human donor in good health. Some clones in this sample may be carry-over from other donors' samples. Both conserved end residues are part of each CDR3. D genes are given only for firm matches. For some rows the clone size is stated as once, few or many, or as a class when expanded; others skip it.

d_gene	v_gene	j_gene	abundance	CDR3nt	CDR3aa
-	TRBV30	TRBJ1-1	-	TGTGCCTGGAAGAGGGAGGGGTACACTGAAGCTTTCTTT	CAWKREGYTEAFF
TRBD1	TRBV19	TRBJ2-1	-	TGTGCCAGTTCCGGGACAGGGGGCCGGCGGGAGCAGTTCTTC	CASSGTGGRREQFF
-	TRBV11-2	TRBJ2-2	once	TGTGCCGGTAGGGGGTCCGGGGAGCTGTTTTTT	CAGRGSGELFF
-	TRBV6-5	TRBJ2-7	-	TGTGCCAGCAGTTACTTCGGGGGAATGGACTACGAGCAGTACTTC	CASSYFGGMDYEQYF
TRBD1	TRBV5-6	TRBJ2-7	-	TGTGCCAGCAGCTTGCCATCTATCGGGGACAGGAGCTCCTACGAGCAGTACTTC	CASSLPSIGDRSSYEQYF
-	TRBV18	TRBJ2-1	-	TGTGCCAGCTCACCAACCTCCAGAGAGCAGTTCTTC	CASSPTSREQFF
-	TRBV18	TRBJ1-5	-	TGTGCCAGCTCACCACCGCAGGGAGGTAGCAATCAGCCCCAGCATTTT	CASSPPQGGSNQPQHF
-	TRBV5-1	TRBJ1-5	-	TGCGCCGGACCAGGGGTGCATCAGCCCCAGCATTTT	CAGPGVHQPQHF
-	TRBV4-1	TRBJ2-1	-	TGCGCCAGCAGCCAAGGAATTTTGCGGGCGCTAGCTGGCAATGAGCAGTTCTTC	CASSQGILRALAGNEQFF
TRBD2	TRBV2	TRBJ2-3	once	TGTGCCAGCAGAGGACTAGCGGGAGTCGGAAAAGGTTACACAGATACGCAGTATTTT	CASRGLAGVGKGYTDTQYF
-	TRBV19	TRBJ2-1	-	TGTGCCAGTAGTATAGGAGGTGTTTGGGGGCAGGGGAGCTCCTACAATGAGCAGTTCTTC	CASSIGGVWGQGSSYNEQFF
TRBD1	TRBV2	TRBJ1-1	-	TGTGCCAGTGGACAGGAGAACACTGAAGCTTTCTTT	CASGQENTEAFF
-	TRBV9	TRBJ2-7	-	TGTGCCAGCAGCGTAGGGGGAGTCCCGTTCTACGAGCAGTACTTC	CASSVGGVPFYEQYF
-	TRBV6-1	TRBJ1-1	few	TGTGCCAGCAGTGAAGCGCGCGGCAGGGAAAAAGCTTTCTTT	CASSEARGREKAFF
TRBD1	TRBV5-1	TRBJ2-1	-	TGCGCCAGCGCCCCAGGGGGAACCTACAATGAGCAGTTCTTC	CASAPGGTYNEQFF
TRBD2	TRBV4-1	TRBJ2-3	-	TGCGCCAGCAGGTCTAGCGGGGGGGCGGCTCGGGCAGATACGCAGTATTTT	CASRSSGGAARADTQYF
-	TRBV5-6	TRBJ1-5	once	TGTGCCAGCAGCTTGACAGGGTCTCAGCCCCAGCATTTT	CASSLTGSQPQHF
-	TRBV11-2	TRBJ2-5	-	TGTGCCAGCAGCCGGGCCACAGGGGAGACCCAGTACTTC	CASSRATGETQYF
TRBD2	TRBV25-1	TRBJ2-7	few	TGTGCCAGCATCGGGGAGGGTACCTACGAGCAGTACTTC	CASIGEGTYEQYF
-	TRBV7-9	TRBJ1-2	-	TGTGCCAGCAGCTTTGAGGGTTATGGCTACACCTTC	CASSFEGYGYTF
TRBD1	TRBV5-1	TRBJ1-4	-	TGCGCCAGCAGCTCGACCGGGACAGCTAATGAAAAACTGTTTTTT	CASSSTGTANEKLFF
TRBD1	TRBV10-3	TRBJ1-2	-	TGTGCCATCAGTGAGTCAACCGGGACAGTCTATGGCTACACCTTC	CAISESTGTVYGYTF
TRBD1	TRBV6-1	TRBJ1-2	-	TGTGCCAGCAGTACTTCCTCCGGGACAGACTATGGCTACACCTTC	CASSTSSGTDYGYTF
TRBD1	TRBV30	TRBJ1-4	-	TGTGCCTGGGGGACAGGGAATGAAAAACTGTTTTTT	CAWGTGNEKLFF
-	TRBV9	TRBJ1-6	-	TGTGCCAGCAGCGTACGGTCAAATCCTCATTCACCCCTCCACTTT	CASSVRSNPHSPLHF
-	TRBV7-8	TRBJ1-1	-	TGTGCCAGCAGCTTAGAGGGGACTTCGAACACTGAAGCTTTCTTT	CASSLEGTSNTEAFF
TRBD1	TRBV30	TRBJ1-1	few	TGTGCCTGGGGGCCAGGGGGAGTGGCTGAAGCTTTCTTT	CAWGPGGVAEAFF
TRBD2	TRBV4-1	TRBJ2-1	-	TGCGCCAGCAGCCAAGATCCCCCCGGGAGGGAGCGGCAGTTCTTC	CASSQDPPGRERQFF
TRBD1	TRBV6-5	TRBJ1-1	-	TGTGCCAGCAGTACAGCGACAGGGTGGGCTTTCTTT	CASSTATGWAFF
TRBD2	TRBV4-2	TRBJ2-3	-	TGTGCCAGCAGCCAAGGGGAGACGGGACTAGCGGGAGTTGCAGATACGCAGTATTTT	CASSQGETGLAGVADTQYF
-	TRBV11-2	TRBJ1-3	-	TGTGCCAGCAGCTTAAGGGGGAGTTCGGCTGGAAACACCATATATTTT	CASSLRGSSAGNTIYF
-	TRBV11-3	TRBJ2-2	-	TGTGCCAGCAGTCCCCGGTGGGGGGAAAAGGGTAACACCGGGGAGCTGTTTTTT	CASSPRWGEKGNTGELFF
-	TRBV28	TRBJ2-2	-	TGTGCCAGCACCCTAGGGGGAGCGAACACCGGGGAGCTGTTTTTT	CASTLGGANTGELFF
-	TRBV7-2	TRBJ2-5	-	TGTGCCAGCAGCCGCCGGGAGACCCAGTACTTC	CASSRRETQYF
TRBD1	TRBV7-9	TRBJ2-7	-	TGTGCCAGCAGCTCCGGACAGGTCTCTCGGGACGAGCAGTACTTC	CASSSGQVSRDEQYF